The TCR beta chain described here comes from a study of cytomegalovirus exposure and HLA in healthy donors (dated by TCRdb to the late 2010s). Looking at the study overall: An earlier analysis of some 550 of the donors reported 276 Gb of sequence data and approximately 110 million unique TCR beta sequences from about 200 million T cells. Both class I and class II loci were covered by HLA typing, at four-digit resolution. The study aimed to test whether signatures of past pathogen exposure could be identified by cataloging public T cell receptors. High-throughput TCR immunosequencing, statistical association of individual TCRs with disease status, and machine learning were combined to predict cytomegalovirus infection status. On average, roughly 240,000 unique TCR beta nucleotide sequences were sequenced per donor among several hundred genotyped donors of the cohort, with roughly 18% of those sequences being non-productive. Rather than using new phenotypic data, the later analysis identified candidate immune exposures from TCR beta sequences and from how often those sequences occurred across donors. Alongside the repertoire data, information on donor age, sex, ethnicity and CMV serostatus was compiled. An early release covering roughly 600 HLA-typed donors comprised about 320 gigabases of sequencing data and approximately 85 million unique TCR sequences. To study patterns of TCR occurrence, a later analysis re-analyzed previously published TCR beta repertoires from just over 650 donors and added high-resolution HLA genotyping. The number of typed donors differed by locus: roughly 629-630 for A, B, C, DRB1 and DQB1; about 520 for DQA1; some 590 for DPA1; and some 450 for DPB1. A later genetic analysis used genome-wide SNP genotypes for about 65% of the 666 donors, treating that subset as a discovery cohort. All discovery cohort repertoires had been generated on a single sequencing platform. Besides the first cohort of more than 650 subjects, a separate validation cohort made up of roughly 120 different subjects was used. An earlier analysis of 587 of the donors applied high-throughput TCR beta sequencing to assess whether each TCR beta V gene segment acted as functional or pseudogenic. The study used immunosequencing to profile the T cell repertoires of approximately 650 subjects and linked those repertoires to cytomegalovirus serostatus. The genetic ancestry cluster associated with self-reported Caucasian donors included 80% to 90% of the 300 to 450 genotyped donors. Roughly five DR-DQ haplotypes were handled as single units for association and clustering, since linkage in the cohort was strong.

Findings and caveats that apply to the study as a whole: The study gave a list of about 160 TCR beta chains associated with cytomegalovirus. A later analysis found that HLA-associated TCR beta chains were more clonally expanded and had lower generation probabilities than equally common non-associated chains. Some IMGT-functional V segments, including TRBV6-2 and TRBV6-3, could not be told apart with the 87-base-pair reads, so those segments were excluded. In vitro tests confirmed that a few of the cytomegalovirus-associated TCR beta chains recognize cytomegalovirus antigens. Most CMV-associated TCR beta chains appeared to be HLA-restricted in a later analysis, and the HLA associations seemed to be driven largely by CMV exposure. The classifier was reported to diagnose cytomegalovirus status with high specificity and sensitivity in both the original and validation cohorts. A further reported finding was that TCR beta sequences accurately predicted the HLA-A and HLA-B alleles for most subjects in the first cohort. Presence/absence analyses assumed roughly uniform sequencing depth across donors, an assumption that may not hold. Several of the top co-occurrence clusters appeared to be linked to parvovirus B19, influenza, CMV and Epstein-Barr virus, according to a later analysis. The sequencing pipeline was judged likely to have produced a cluster of highly shared sequence variants as a technical artifact. This cohort had only TCR beta chains sequenced, and the lack of alpha or paired-chain data limited which features could be detected. A later genetic analysis reported fewer N-insertions in productive TCRs among donors in an Asian-associated ancestry cluster than the roughly 620-donor mean. While some public TCRs were present in many individuals, most TCR sequences turned up only very rarely across donors. Linkage disequilibrium might explain the correlated functional status among segregating V segments, but an unknown experimental factor could not be excluded. A later genetic analysis associated a missense DCLRE1C variant with V-gene and J-gene trimming of TCR beta chains, and an independent cohort replicated the association. Immune exposure information for the cohort was limited to CMV serostatus. A later analysis associated roughly 17,000 TCR beta sequences with specific HLA alleles at a false discovery rate of 0.05. The earlier analysis of approximately 590 of the donors excluded roughly 17 rarely observed V segments, including chromosome 9 orphons, because counts were too low. In an earlier analysis of approximately 590 of the donors, most TCR beta V segments appeared in productive rearrangements about 90% or about 30% of the time, broadly matching IMGT annotations. It was suggested by the authors that the approach could potentially be generalized to other disease states and immunological phenotypes. In a later analysis, TCR association rates were found to vary across HLA loci, with the most associated TCRs seen for DRB1 alleles and the fewest for HLA-C alleles. Assigning TCR associations to individual alleles was difficult when HLA alleles, especially DR and DQ, strongly co-occurred. HLA typing was unavailable for some donors at each locus, so association tests used only the typed subset.

Library construction relied on the immunoSEQ multiplex PCR assay. For the multiplex PCR, a mixture combining 60 forward primers for TCR Vbeta segments and 13 reverse primers for TCR Jbeta segments was used. The CDR3 region of rearranged TCR beta genes was amplified from genomic DNA with a multiplex PCR assay. Amplified TCR beta libraries were sequenced as 87-base-pair reads on the Illumina HiSeq System. Concerning the study's data processing: A later analysis counted tens of millions of unique TCR beta chains across the 700 or so repertoires, and some 11 million of these chains were shared by at least two donors. Raw reads were error-corrected and collapsed into unique sequences with a nearest-neighbor algorithm that merged closely related sequences to remove PCR and sequencing errors. V, D and J gene segments were assigned by aligning CDR3 sequences to IMGT reference sequences. For a sequence to be retained, at least a six-nucleotide match to both a V gene segment and a J gene segment was required. A rearrangement counted as productive if the CDR3 had no stop codons and remained in frame with V and J, and every other rearrangement counted as non-productive. CDR3 was defined by IMGT convention, running from the second conserved V-encoded cysteine to the conserved J-encoded phenylalanine. The earlier analysis of 500 to 600 of the donors excluded sequences that lacked an unambiguous match to a single V gene segment. An earlier analysis of about 600 of the donors called V segments functional above 56.7% productive rearrangements and segregating when the between-donor standard deviation exceeded 5%. A statistical classification framework was built to diagnose cytomegalovirus status from the catalog of TCR beta chain sequences. In a later analysis, TCR nucleotide sequences were compared against IMGT/GENE-DB human TR gene sequences so that V and J genes could be assigned. A later analysis assigned CDR3 sequences and most-parsimonious VDJ recombination scenarios with the TCRdist pipeline. In a later analysis, every TCR beta chain was defined by the combination of its CDR3 amino acid sequence and its V-gene family, and reads without a unique V-gene family were dropped. As a way to deal with suspected cross-contamination and a sequencing artifact, a later analysis dropped approximately 570 nucleotide sequences that were highly shared and had low generation probability. For each public chain, a later analysis derived a clonal expansion index from normalized ranks of inferred template counts within each repertoire. In a later analysis, generation probabilities were computed using a VDJ recombination model fitted to out-of-frame rearrangements, and the results were checked against IGoR. In a later analysis, hypergeometric tests were used to score TCR-TCR, TCR-HLA and TCR-CMV co-occurrence, with a repertoire-size bias correction applied to TCR pairs. In a later analysis, false discovery rates were estimated by permuting HLA or CMV assignments 20 times. In a later analysis, co-occurring TCRs were grouped with DBSCAN, and TCRdist sequence similarity was added when clustering was performed within HLA-allele-positive subsets. Co-occurrence clustering excluded repertoires with fewer than 30,000 or more than 120,000 public chains, plus five with anomalous nucleotide sharing. This immuneACCESS table, as held by TCRdb, lists in-frame sequences with V and J called but not all clones. Of the missing ones, under half trace to an unresolved V gene in checked studies; the others have no known cause. The DNA was the basis for D and trimming; V, J and clone size are from that table. The sample yields about 98,000 clones; 74% were counted once. The ten most abundant clones make up roughly 1.8% of the sample.

A note on this clone: The target of this receptor is not known. Base qualities are not provided; no much larger clone lies one nucleotide away.

In total, fewer than 750 healthy bone marrow donors made up the cohort. All cohort members were sampled while nominally healthy, although unrecorded immune exposures were likely present. The donor was CMV seronegative and was included in the group of 352 seronegative cohort members. A peripheral blood sample was collected from each donor, and TCR beta sequencing was performed on peripheral blood mononuclear cells. Genomic DNA was extracted from the blood cell samples with the Qiagen DNeasy Blood Extraction Kit. The CDR3 sequence holds 14 residues, the cysteine and phenylalanine included. Here the CDR3 DNA is all that survives: 42 bases in frame from base 1. The germline V gene yields MDHEN for CDR1 and SYDVKM for CDR2. A distance of 12 bases separates the germline ends of V and J, which lose 2 bases and 8 bases respectively.

This TCR was recovered from a male donor in good health and CMV-seronegative. This sequence uses TRBV28 and TRBJ1-4; D gene: possibly TRBD1, on 5 matching bases. Sequenced material: PBMCs. In nucleotides, the sequence is TGTGCCAGCAGTTTACTCGGGGGGGAGGAAAAACTGTTTTTT. Its protein is CASSLLGGEEKLFF.